The sequence of this T cell receptor (beta chain) was determined in a study of molecular identifiers for immune sequencing clone quantification. Isolation of naive CD8 T cells was achieved by sorting on a CD8+CD4-CCR7+CD45RA+ phenotype. The study, taken as a whole, reports: Barcode-sharing identical TCR molecules could underestimate highly expanded clone sizes. Clones of above 20 RNA copies carried over 98% of effector molecules; in naive cells they carried under 1%.

This clonotype has a count of ten or more. The antigen remains unidentified. The CDR3 extends over 17 amino acids. Germline assignment: CDR1 KGHSH and CDR2 LQKENI. V lost 3 bases to trimming and J lost 1 base, with 17 bases between them. In preparing bulk TCR libraries, previously described methods and listed TCR primers were used. TCRdb re-analysed the PCR reads in MiXCR, keeping a single row per CDR3 protein. The sample yields hundreds of thousands of distinct CDR3 sequences, roughly 21% seen once. V usage is TRBV18 and J usage is TRBJ2-3, with D perhaps matching TRBD1 (5 bases). The receptor's source is a human donor in good health. Some libraries in this study had Jurkat cell RNA spiked in. The specimen was naive CD8+ T cells from blood, with Jurkat cell RNA spiked in. Subset defined: FACS-sorted CD8+CD4-CCR7+CD45RA+ naive T cells. The CDR3 sequence is CASSPSQTGYGTDTQYF. In DNA, the CDR3 is TGTGCCAGCTCACCGAGCCAAACAGGATATGGCACAGATACGCAGTATTTT. The complete variable domain, with remaining parts taken from reference TRBV18 and TRBJ2-3, reads NAGVMQNPRHLVRRRGQEARLRCSPMKGHSHVYWYRQLPEEGLKFMVYLQKENIIDESGMPKERFSAEFPKEGPSILRIQQVVRGDSAAYFCASSPSQTGYGTDTQYFGPGTRLTVL.